What follows describes a single T cell receptor beta chain. What it binds is unknown. The junction and the germline gene differ at one end; a read error may be behind it. These data originate in a study of blood T cells in healthy people across ages. Study-level findings and limits: Researchers deemed the diversity estimates from one million T cells underestimates. Strong correlation was found linking TCR beta diversity to naive T cell percentage.

For the second PCR, which ran for about 6 to 11 cycles, a sample-barcoded 5' primer and a J-beta primer mix were used. A minimum of 3 million CDR3-containing paired-end reads was obtained for each sample. MiXCR was run by TCRdb on the 5' RACE reads, yielding one entry per CDR3 protein. This sample has around 1,000,000 distinct CDR3 sequences, with approximately 25% found just once. These data also featured in a second study, about T cells of mothers and their children. That work states: Related mother-child pairs shared marginally more repertoire than unrelated pairs, though not significantly.

This receptor was identified in a girl aged 2 to 10 in good health. Sequences were obtained from blood.

CDR3 residues: CSAREPGQGNTEAFF. The CDR3 DNA is TGCAGTGCTAGAGAACCAGGACAGGGCAACACTGAAGCCTTCTTT. This chain connects TRBV20-1 to TRBJ1-1; 8 bases agree with TRBD1. This CDR3 has 15 amino acids. In germline, CDR1 is DFQATT, CDR2 SNEGSKA (reference sequence).